The 26 T cell receptor beta chains given below trace back to one sample, sequenced in a study of blood T cells in healthy people across ages. Then a second PCR, running about 6 to 12 cycles, was carried out with a sample-barcoded 5' primer and a J-beta primer mix. One entry per CDR3 protein, called by TCRdb with MiXCR from the 5' RACE reads. The sample holds about 1.7 million distinct CDR3 sequences; roughly 27% are singletons and the top ten take 7.7%. Sequencing was done on a sample of blood. All receptors come from a woman aged 25 to 45 in good health.

The chain couples TRBV18 to TRBJ1-5; D perhaps matches TRBD1 (6 bases). CDR3 length: 15 amino acids. Trimming pared 5 bases from V and 5 bases from J, leaving 16 bases between. CDR1 and CDR2 from the germline V gene are KGHSH and LQKENI. CDR3 in amino acids: CASSTVGGRDQPQHF. In DNA, the CDR3 is TGTGCCAGCTCAACGGTGGGGGGGCGGGATCAGCCCCAGCATTTT.

This clonotype was recorded a few times. This chain connects TRBV10-3 to TRBJ2-3; 9 nucleotides line up with TRBD2. Germline CDR1 reads ENHRY; CDR2 reads SYGVKD. The V gene end was trimmed by 9 bases and the J gene end by 4 bases; junction bases not matched to a gene: 8. The CDR3 runs 14 residues. CDR3 region: CAMRSGRRADTQYF. As DNA, the CDR3 is TGTGCCATGCGGAGCGGGAGGAGGGCAGATACGCAGTATTTT.

The V and J genes are TRBV4-3 and TRBJ2-4; D gene uncertain. V lost 0 bases and J 13 bases, leaving 16 bases between the germline ends. The CDR3 covers 14 residues. Germline lookup yields CDR1 LGHNA and CDR2 YSLEER. The CDR3 DNA is TGCGCCAGCAGCCAAGATTTGTGGACGGATGAGCAGTACTTC. Translating gives CASSQDLWTDEQYF.

About this clonotype itself: It may be a read error: a sequence one base away is much more abundant. V and J are TRBV28 and TRBJ2-5; TRBD1 aligns across 11 bases. Germline trimming cut 6 bases from V and 11 bases from J; bases unmatched to any gene: 11. This CDR3 is built from 14 residues. Per the germline V gene, CDR1 is MDHEN and CDR2 is SYDVKM. CDR3 sequence (DNA): TGTGCCAGCAGCCAATCCGGGACAGGGGGAGAGCAGTACTTC. Its translation: CASSQSGTGGEQYF.

This clonotype has just a few counts. The chain employs TRBV20-1 and TRBJ2-3, with 8 bases lining up with TRBD2. Germline values: CDR1 DFQATT, CDR2 SNEGSKA (reference sequence). The CDR3 runs to 14 residues. V gave up 6 bases and J gave up 3 bases; unmatched junction bases: 8. The CDR3 region has the DNA TGCAGTGCGGTCCTTGGCGGGAGGACAGATACGCAGTATTTT. Its protein is CSAVLGGRTDTQYF.

The sample holds many counts of this clonotype. This chain connects TRBV7-9 to TRBJ2-7, with 7 bases that match TRBD2. The CDR3 consists of 15 residues. CDR1 is SEHNR, CDR2 FQNEAQ, per germline (reference sequence). V shed 4 bases, J shed 2 bases, and the junction held 8 bases outside the gene matches. The CDR3 protein is CASSSTGGRTYEQYF. The CDR3 region has the DNA TGTGCCAGCAGCTCGACTGGCGGGAGAACCTACGAGCAGTACTTC. Full variable domain (outside the CDR3, taken from reference TRBV7-9 and TRBJ2-7): DTGVSQNPRHKITKRGQNVTFRCDPISEHNRLYWYRQTLGQGPEFLTYFQNEAQLEKSRLLSDRFSAERPKGSFSTLEIQRTEQGDSAMYLCASSSTGGRTYEQYFGPGTRLTVT.

This clonotype was observed at least ten times. The chain is built from TRBV20-1 and TRBJ2-1; 11 nucleotides agree with TRBD2. Germline CDR1 reads DFQATT; CDR2 reads SNEGSKA (reference sequence). V lost 5 bases to trimming and J lost 5 bases; unmatched junction nucleotides: 5. The CDR3 loop spans 14 amino acids. CDR3: CSALLAGVNNEQFF. The CDR3 coding sequence is TGCAGTGCTCTACTAGCGGGGGTTAACAATGAGCAGTTCTTC.

The chain has TRBV2 and TRBJ2-1, with 13 positions matching TRBD2. Germline CDR1 reads SNHLY; CDR2 reads FYNNEI. V trimming: 4 bases; J trimming: 7 bases; junction bases outside the gene matches: 1. This CDR3 contains 14 residues. This CDR3 reads CASSAGLAGNEQFF. CDR3 nucleotide sequence: TGTGCCAGCAGTGCGGGACTAGCGGGAAATGAGCAGTTCTTC.

This clonotype has a count of ten or more. This chain uses TRBV7-2 with TRBJ2-5; 10 bases align to TRBD2. This CDR3 has 14 residues. J gave up 5 bases and V 6 bases, and 6 bases lay outside the gene matches. Germline V gives CDR1 SGHTA, CDR2 FQGNSA. The CDR3 spells CASSLAGARETQYF. DNA of the CDR3: TGTGCCAGCAGTCTAGCGGGAGCCCGGGAGACCCAGTACTTC.

This clonotype was detected only a few times. The chain links TRBV28 to TRBJ2-1, with 9 positions matching TRBD1. The CDR3 is 17 amino acids. V gave up 2 bases and J gave up 0 bases; unmatched junction bases: 5. CDR1 is MDHEN, CDR2 SYDVKM, per germline. CDR3 sequence reads: CASSLDRDRVSYNEQFF. Written as DNA, the CDR3 is TGTGCCAGCAGTTTAGATCGGGACAGGGTCTCCTACAATGAGCAGTTCTTC.

This clonotype was seen a handful of times. The chain carries TRBV5-1 and TRBJ2-1; D remains unclear. Germline CDR1 SGHRS, CDR2 YFSETQ. This CDR3 contains 16 residues. The V and J ends lost 0 bases and 3 bases respectively, with 13 bases between them. CDR3 residues: CASSLGSPESYNEQFF. Here the CDR3 DNA reads TGCGCCAGCAGCTTGGGAAGCCCGGAAAGCTACAATGAGCAGTTCTTC.

This clonotype was picked up a small number of times. J is TRBJ2-3 and V is TRBV29-1, with D possibly being TRBD1 (6 bases). There are 13 residues in the CDR3. The ends were cut back, 7 bases at V and 2 bases at J, with 13 bases in the middle. Germline CDR1 SQVTM, CDR2 ANQGSEA. For the CDR3, the DNA is TGCAGCGCAGGGGCCCTCTCCACAGATACGCAGTATTTT. Translation gives CSAGALSTDTQYF.

The rearrangement joins TRBV4-2 to TRBJ2-7; possibly TRBD2 for D (6 bases). Germline V gives CDR1 LGHNA, CDR2 YNFKEQ. Trimming cost V 6 bases and J 2 bases, with 17 bases left between them. This CDR3 has 15 residues. CDR3 sequence (DNA): TGTGCCAGCAGTCCGCGACTAGTTGAAGCCTACGAGCAGTACTTC. Its protein product is CASSPRLVEAYEQYF.

The chain links TRBV30 to TRBJ2-1; 9 nucleotides line up with TRBD2. The CDR3 is 17 amino acids. V trimming: 3 bases; J trimming: 0 bases; junction bases outside the gene matches: 9. The germline V gene encodes CDR1 GTSNPN and CDR2 SVGIG (reference sequence). The CDR3 sequence: CAWSGIAGDLSYNEQFF. The CDR3 DNA reads as TGTGCCTGGAGCGGAATAGCGGGGGACCTCTCCTACAATGAGCAGTTCTTC.

The chain has TRBV5-1 and TRBJ2-7, with a tentative D call TRBD2 (6 bases). The CDR3 spans 14 residues. Trimming took 0 bases from V and 3 from J, leaving 10 bases between them. The germline gives CDR1 SGHRS, CDR2 YFSETQ. In DNA form, the CDR3 reads TGCGCCAGCAGCTTGGGGGACTGGGACTACGAGCAGTACTTC. The encoded protein is CASSLGDWDYEQYF. Full variable domain (outside the CDR3, taken from reference TRBV5-1 and TRBJ2-7): KAGVTQTPRYLIKTRGQQVTLSCSPISGHRSVSWYQQTPGQGLQFLFEYFSETQRNKGNFPGRFSGRQFSNSRSEMNVSTLELGDSALYLCASSLGDWDYEQYFGPGTRLTVT.

This clonotype appeared a few times. The chain employs TRBV10-3 and TRBJ1-5, with TRBD1 matching 7 bases. This CDR3 comprises 15 residues. The ends lost 2 bases at V and 3 bases at J; junction bases unmatched: 4. Germline V gene sequence: CDR1 ENHRY, CDR2 SYGVKD. The CDR3 DNA reads TGTGCCATCAGTGAGCAACAGGGGATCAATCAGCCCCAGCATTTT. Its protein product is CAISEQQGINQPQHF.

V is TRBV10-1 and J is TRBJ2-3; TRBD2 matches at 9 bases. CDR3 length equals 16 residues. The germline V gene has CDR1 WNHNN and CDR2 SYGVQD (reference sequence). The trim removed 5 bases at V and 7 bases at J, leaving 13 bases unmatched. The CDR3 coding sequence is TGCGCCAGCAGTCGGGACCTAGCGGGGAGCGGAAATACGCAGTATTTT. Its protein is CASSRDLAGSGNTQYF.

This clonotype was recorded a few times. The V gene is TRBV5-1, the J gene TRBJ2-7; a possible D gene is TRBD2 (5 bases). The germline V gene has CDR1 SGHRS and CDR2 YFSETQ. Trimming left V 4 bases short and J 3 bases short, with 20 bases between. The CDR3 runs to 16 residues. The CDR3 region is CASSIYPRVTVYEQYF. The CDR3 region has the DNA TGCGCCAGCAGCATTTACCCGAGGGTGACCGTCTACGAGCAGTACTTC.

This clonotype was recorded many times. The chain links TRBV7-9 to TRBJ1-5, with D possibly TRBD1 on 6 matching bases. Trimming removed 3 bases at V and 1 base at J, with 13 bases between. CDR3 size: 16 residues. The germline V gene has CDR1 SEHNR and CDR2 FQNEAQ (reference sequence). CDR3 bases: TGTGCCAGCAGCTTCGGGGGGCGAGGGAGCAATCAGCCCCAGCATTTT. This sequence encodes CASSFGGRGSNQPQHF. Full variable domain (remainder filled in from reference TRBV7-9 and TRBJ1-5): DTGVSQNPRHKITKRGQNVTFRCDPISEHNRLYWYRQTLGQGPEFLTYFQNEAQLEKSRLLSDRFSAERPKGSFSTLEIQRTEQGDSAMYLCASSFGGRGSNQPQHFGDGTRLSIL.

As regards this clonotype: The junction shows a germline mismatch at one end, possibly a read error. V and J are TRBV7-8 and TRBJ2-7; 8 nucleotides match TRBD2. The CDR3 covers 17 residues. Germline V gives CDR1 SGHVS, CDR2 FQNEAQ. Here the CDR3 reads CAGSWPSSGSNPYEQYF. The DNA of the CDR3 is TGTGCCGGCAGCTGGCCTTCGAGCGGGAGTAACCCCTACGAGCAGTACTTC. Based on the CDR3 plus reference TRBV7-8 and TRBJ2-7, the full variable domain is GAGVSQSPRYKVAKRGQDVALRCDPISGHVSLFWYQQALGQGPEFLTYFQNEAQLDKSGLPSDRFFAERPEGSVSTLKIQRTQQEDSAVYLCAGSWPSSGSNPYEQYFGPGTRLTVT.

The CDR3 sequence is CASSIDRGFTYGYTF. The CDR3 DNA reads TGTGCCAGCAGCATCGACAGGGGATTCACCTATGGCTACACCTTC. This chain links TRBV7-2 with TRBJ1-2; 8 bases agree with TRBD1. Germline CDR1 and CDR2: SGHTA and FQGNSA. This CDR3 has 15 amino acids. The V gene end was trimmed by 5 bases and the J gene end by 4 bases; junction bases not matched to a gene: 9.

A word on this clonotype: At one end, the junction sequence differs from germline, possibly due to a read error. This chain connects TRBV29-1 to TRBJ1-4; D gene uncertain. The V gene's germline CDR1 is SQVTM and CDR2 ANQGSEA. The CDR3 covers 13 residues. In DNA form, the CDR3 reads TGCAGCGTTGAGGACCAGTCAAATGAAAAACGGTTTTTT. Protein: CSVEDQSNEKRFF. The full variable domain, rest sourced from reference TRBV29-1 and TRBJ1-4, is SAVISQKPSRDICQRGTSLTIQCQVDSQVTMMFWYRQQPGQSLTLIATANQGSEATYESGFVIDKFPISRPNLTFSTLTVSNMSPEDSSIYLCSVEDQSNEKRFFGSGTQLSVL.

This clonotype appeared once. This rearrangement joins TRBV13 to TRBJ1-1; the match to TRBD1 covers 8 bases. Germline V gene lookup returns CDR1 PRHDT and CDR2 FYEKMQ (reference sequence). V lost 3 bases to trimming and J lost 5 bases; unmatched junction nucleotides: 8. The CDR3 extends over 15 amino acids. CDR3 nucleotide sequence: TGTGCCAGCAGCTTGGGGACAGGCGGATGGACTGAAGCTTTCTTT. This encodes CASSLGTGGWTEAFF.

V and J are TRBV9 and TRBJ2-7; tentative D call: TRBD1 (6 bases). The CDR3 is 14 residues long. Germline-derived CDR1 and CDR2 are SGDLS and YYNGEE. With 3 bases removed from V and 2 bases from J, the gap between germline ends came to 12 bases. CDR3 DNA sequence: TGTGCCAGCAGCGGACGGGACACCGCCTACGAGCAGTACTTC. This translates into CASSGRDTAYEQYF.

The rearrangement joins TRBV12-3 or TRBV12-4 to TRBJ2-1; 9 bases match TRBD1. The CDR3 totals 15 residues. V shed 7 bases, J shed 7 bases, and the junction held 11 bases outside the gene matches. The CDR3 sequence: CASNPGTGCLNEQFF. Written as DNA, the CDR3 is TGTGCCAGCAATCCTGGGACAGGGTGTCTTAATGAGCAGTTCTTC.

The rearrangement links TRBV11-3 to TRBJ2-4; TRBD1 might be the D (6 bases). In germline, CDR1 is SGHNT, CDR2 YENEEA. Trimming removed 1 base from V and 12 bases from J, with 10 bases in between. The CDR3 has 12 residues. This chain's CDR3 is CASSLGDTHQYF. The CDR3 DNA reads TGTGCCAGCAGCTTAGGGGACACTCATCAGTACTTC.